This T cell receptor beta chain was recovered during a study of Ad26.COV2.S vaccination and SARS-CoV-2 variants. Clones were read by immunoSEQ multiplex PCR, and TCRdb kept only the in-frame ones, dropping some. The table shows around 380,000 clones, with approximately 90% occurring only once. The CDR3 is 15 amino acids. With V trimmed by 3 bases and J by 8 bases, 2 bases remained unmatched. From germline, CDR1 is SGHVS and CDR2 FQNEAQ. The treatment is: roughly 20 received Ad26.COV2.S at low or high dose, single or two shots; 5 received placebo; per-sample allocation not given. The samples date from day 63 after the first vaccine or placebo injection.

The gene calls are TRBV7-8 and TRBJ2-1, with 15 bases identical to TRBD2. Sample: peripheral blood, taken in a trial of Ad26.COV2.S vaccine versus placebo. The receptor's source is a person between 18 and 65 years old who received the Ad26.COV2.S COVID-19 vaccine or a placebo. CDR3 sequence: CASSLGTSGGYEQFF. CDR3 nucleotide sequence: TGTGCCAGCAGCTTGGGGACTAGCGGGGGGTATGAGCAGTTCTTC.